The rows below give T cell receptor beta chains drawn from one sample of a study of regulatory T cells in long-lasting Graves disease. TCRdb independently ran MiXCR on the multiplex PCR reads; one entry per CDR3 protein. The sample has 550,000 to 600,000 distinct CDR3 sequences; 15% to 20% are singletons. The same specimen was also included in a second study, on T cells in Graves' hyperthyroidism and ophthalmopathy.

The source was peripheral blood mononuclear cells (PBMCs), collected at new diagnosis, from a patient treated with antithyroid drugs. The receptors shown here come from a man younger than 30 with Graves disease. Each CDR3 is given with its conserved first and last residue. Fields, in order: D gene, J gene, clone size, V gene, CDR3 DNA, CDR3 protein. D genes are given only for firm matches. Only some rows state a clone size, as once, few, many or a class for expanded clones.

D gene: TRBD1
J gene: TRBJ2-1
clone size: many
V gene: TRBV28
CDR3 DNA: TGTGCCAGCAGTCTATACACGTGGGACAGCCCGGGGAATGAGCAGTTCTTC
CDR3 protein: CASSLYTWDSPGNEQFF

D gene: .
J gene: TRBJ2-7
clone size: .
V gene: TRBV19
CDR3 DNA: TGTGCCAGTAGTCCAGCAGGGACGGAGGGGAACGAGCAGTACTTC
CDR3 protein: CASSPAGTEGNEQYF

D gene: TRBD1
J gene: TRBJ1-5
clone size: .
V gene: TRBV5-1
CDR3 DNA: TGCGCCAGCAGCACCGGGACAGGGGTCGATCAGCCCCAGCATTTT
CDR3 protein: CASSTGTGVDQPQHF

D gene: .
J gene: TRBJ1-2
clone size: .
V gene: TRBV3-1
CDR3 DNA: TGTGCCAGCAGCTCCTTGCGGACAGCTTACTATGGCTACACCTTC
CDR3 protein: CASSSLRTAYYGYTF

D gene: .
J gene: TRBJ2-1
clone size: many
V gene: TRBV7-2
CDR3 DNA: TGTGCCAGCAGCTTAGCGCTCGGAGTTTCCTACAATGAGCAGTTCTTC
CDR3 protein: CASSLALGVSYNEQFF

D gene: .
J gene: TRBJ2-7
clone size: .
V gene: TRBV5-1
CDR3 DNA: TGCGCCAGCAGCTCGGAAGACTACGAGCAGTACTTC
CDR3 protein: CASSSEDYEQYF

D gene: .
J gene: TRBJ1-1
clone size: many
V gene: TRBV6-5
CDR3 DNA: TGTGCCAGCAGTTACTCGGGGGCAGGGGAACGGACTGAAGCTTTCTTT
CDR3 protein: CASSYSGAGERTEAFF

D gene: TRBD1
J gene: TRBJ2-3
clone size: many
V gene: TRBV28
CDR3 DNA: TGTGCCAGCAGTTCCGGGACAGGGGTGGATACGCAGTATTTT
CDR3 protein: CASSSGTGVDTQYF

D gene: TRBD2
J gene: TRBJ2-2
clone size: few
V gene: TRBV19
CDR3 DNA: TGTGCCAGCCGCCCGGGGGGGGAGGGCACCGGGGAGCTGTTTTTT
CDR3 protein: CASRPGGEGTGELFF

D gene: .
J gene: TRBJ2-5
clone size: .
V gene: TRBV5-1
CDR3 DNA: TGCGCCAGCAGCTTGGGACAGCCAAAAGAGACCCAGTACTTC
CDR3 protein: CASSLGQPKETQYF

D gene: .
J gene: TRBJ1-1
clone size: many
V gene: TRBV28
CDR3 DNA: TGTGCCAGCAGTTTCGGACGGCGCATGAACACTGAAGCTTTCTTT
CDR3 protein: CASSFGRRMNTEAFF

D gene: .
J gene: TRBJ2-7
clone size: few
V gene: TRBV7-8
CDR3 DNA: TGTGCCAGCGGGCGATTAGCGGAGCCCTACGAGCAGTACTTC
CDR3 protein: CASGRLAEPYEQYF

D gene: .
J gene: TRBJ1-2
clone size: many
V gene: TRBV28
CDR3 DNA: TGTGCCAGCAGTTCCCCAGGGTATGGCTACACCTTC
CDR3 protein: CASSSPGYGYTF

D gene: .
J gene: TRBJ1-1
clone size: many
V gene: TRBV7-6
CDR3 DNA: TGTGCCAGCAGCTTGGGGAGCCAGTGGGCGAACACTGAAGCTTTCTTT
CDR3 protein: CASSLGSQWANTEAFF

D gene: TRBD2
J gene: TRBJ2-3
clone size: few
V gene: TRBV5-1
CDR3 DNA: TGCGCCAGCAGCTTGGTCCCGACTAGCGGGAACCACTTTAGCACAGATACGCAGTATTTT
CDR3 protein: CASSLVPTSGNHFSTDTQYF

D gene: .
J gene: TRBJ2-7
clone size: few
V gene: TRBV7-3
CDR3 DNA: TGTGCCAGCAGCTTAAGTCGTGACTCGGATCTGTACTTC
CDR3 protein: CASSLSRDSDLYF

D gene: .
J gene: TRBJ1-5
clone size: few
V gene: TRBV30
CDR3 DNA: TGTGCCTGGAGTGTCCGGGAGCATCAGCCCCAGCATTTT
CDR3 protein: CAWSVREHQPQHF

D gene: TRBD1
J gene: TRBJ1-5
clone size: .
V gene: TRBV12-3/TRBV12-4
CDR3 DNA: TGTGCCAGCAGTAAGGAGCCGGGACAGGGCAATCAGCCCCAGCATTTT
CDR3 protein: CASSKEPGQGNQPQHF

D gene: TRBD1
J gene: TRBJ1-4
clone size: .
V gene: TRBV25-1
CDR3 DNA: TGTGCCAGCAGGGGAGGGGGCCAAGATAATGAAAAACTGTTTTTT
CDR3 protein: CASRGGGQDNEKLFF

D gene: TRBD2
J gene: TRBJ2-7
clone size: many
V gene: TRBV7-2
CDR3 DNA: TGTGCCAGCAGCTCCCCAGTGGTAGCGGGAGCGCAGTACTTC
CDR3 protein: CASSSPVVAGAQYF

D gene: .
J gene: TRBJ1-1
clone size: many
V gene: TRBV9
CDR3 DNA: TGTGCCAGCAGCGTAGGGATGGGCACTGAAGCTTTCTTT
CDR3 protein: CASSVGMGTEAFF

D gene: .
J gene: TRBJ2-2
clone size: .
V gene: TRBV12-3/TRBV12-4
CDR3 DNA: TGTGCCAGCACCGTAACCGGGGAGCTGTTTTTT
CDR3 protein: CASTVTGELFF

D gene: .
J gene: TRBJ1-1
clone size: many
V gene: TRBV6-1
CDR3 DNA: TGTGCCAGCAGTGAAGACTCAGTTCGGGCGACTGAAGCTTTCTTT
CDR3 protein: CASSEDSVRATEAFF

D gene: TRBD2
J gene: TRBJ2-5
clone size: .
V gene: TRBV28
CDR3 DNA: TGTGCCAGCAGTTCGGAATCTAGCGGGAGGGTGAAGACCCAGTACTTC
CDR3 protein: CASSSESSGRVKTQYF

D gene: .
J gene: TRBJ1-2
clone size: .
V gene: TRBV20-1
CDR3 DNA: TGCAGTGCGCCCGAGGGGGTTAACTATGGCTACACCTTC
CDR3 protein: CSAPEGVNYGYTF

D gene: TRBD1
J gene: TRBJ2-7
clone size: few
V gene: TRBV7-9
CDR3 DNA: TGTGCCAGCAGCTTAGCGACAGGGGTATACGAGCAGTACTTC
CDR3 protein: CASSLATGVYEQYF

D gene: .
J gene: TRBJ2-5
clone size: few
V gene: TRBV6-1
CDR3 DNA: TGTGCCAGCAGTGAATCGGGGGCGGGAGAGACCCAGTACTTC
CDR3 protein: CASSESGAGETQYF

D gene: .
J gene: TRBJ1-5
clone size: few
V gene: TRBV20-1
CDR3 DNA: TGCAGTGCGACAGAGGACAACAATCAGCCCCAGCATTTT
CDR3 protein: CSATEDNNQPQHF

D gene: .
J gene: TRBJ2-5
clone size: many
V gene: TRBV6-1
CDR3 DNA: TGTGCCAGCCTGGCCGGGGGACCAGAGACCCAGTACTTC
CDR3 protein: CASLAGGPETQYF

D gene: TRBD1
J gene: TRBJ1-3
clone size: many
V gene: TRBV28
CDR3 DNA: TGTGCCAGCAGTCTAAGACAGGGGGCAGGGGGAAACACCATATATTTT
CDR3 protein: CASSLRQGAGGNTIYF

D gene: .
J gene: TRBJ2-7
clone size: many
V gene: TRBV7-2
CDR3 DNA: TGTGCCAGCAGCCCCGGTCGAGCCCTTTTCCGCGAGCAGTACTTC
CDR3 protein: CASSPGRALFREQYF

D gene: TRBD2
J gene: TRBJ2-1
clone size: few
V gene: TRBV10-2
CDR3 DNA: TGCGCCGGCGGGGGGAGCGGGAGGGCCAATGAGCAGTTCTTC
CDR3 protein: CAGGGSGRANEQFF

D gene: .
J gene: TRBJ2-2
clone size: many
V gene: TRBV11-2
CDR3 DNA: TGTGCCAGCAGCTTACGACCTCCGGCCACCGGGGAGCTGTTTTTT
CDR3 protein: CASSLRPPATGELFF

D gene: TRBD2
J gene: TRBJ2-1
clone size: .
V gene: TRBV7-3
CDR3 DNA: TGTGCCAGCAGCCGGGGACTAGCGGGCGGTGAGCAGTTCTTC
CDR3 protein: CASSRGLAGGEQFF

D gene: .
J gene: TRBJ2-5
clone size: .
V gene: TRBV5-1
CDR3 DNA: TGCGCCAGCAGCCCGGTTCGGCAAGAGACCCAGTACTTC
CDR3 protein: CASSPVRQETQYF

D gene: .
J gene: TRBJ2-7
clone size: few
V gene: TRBV3-1
CDR3 DNA: TGTGCCAGCAGCCAAGGAACGACCCCGGGCGAGCAGTACTTC
CDR3 protein: CASSQGTTPGEQYF

D gene: TRBD1
J gene: TRBJ1-1
clone size: many
V gene: TRBV20-1
CDR3 DNA: TGCAGTGCTATGCGACAGGGAGTCACTGAAGCTTTCTTT
CDR3 protein: CSAMRQGVTEAFF

D gene: .
J gene: TRBJ1-1
clone size: many
V gene: TRBV6-5
CDR3 DNA: TGTGCCAGCAGTTTCCGAAACGTTGGGGTCTCGGGCACTGAAGCTTTCTTT
CDR3 protein: CASSFRNVGVSGTEAFF

D gene: TRBD1
J gene: TRBJ1-4
clone size: .
V gene: TRBV3-1
CDR3 DNA: TGTGCCAGCAGAGCACAGGGGGCGAATGAAAAACTGTTTTTT
CDR3 protein: CASRAQGANEKLFF